Below, 22 T cell receptor beta chains from the same sample are listed, as sequenced in a study of cytomegalovirus exposure and HLA in healthy donors (dated 2017 in TCRdb). Receptor libraries were prepared by the immunoSEQ multiplex PCR assay. The clones in this table, taken by TCRdb from immuneACCESS, are in-frame only. Not every clone is retained; where verified, under half of the shortfall comes from an unresolved V gene, and the cause of the rest is unknown. Here the sample has some 200,000 clones; approximately 82% occur a single time. 13% of the sample lies in the top ten. The sequenced sample was PBMCs. These receptors all come from a woman aged 30 to 39 in good health and CMV-seropositive.

This chain joins TRBV29-1 and TRBJ2-7; 8 bases align to TRBD2. Germline CDR1 is SQVTM and CDR2 is ANQGSEA. With V trimmed by 4 bases and J by 2 bases, 13 bases remained unmatched. The CDR3 is made up of 16 amino acids. CDR3 amino acids: CSVVGSGDRQAYEQYF. CDR3 coding DNA: TGCAGCGTTGTAGGTAGCGGGGATAGACAGGCCTACGAGCAGTACTTC.

The V gene is TRBV19, the J gene TRBJ2-7; no definite D call. Trimming pared 3 bases from V and 3 bases from J, leaving 12 bases between. This CDR3 spans 14 amino acids. Germline CDR1 is LNHDA and CDR2 is SQIVND (reference sequence). The CDR3, as DNA: TGTGCCAGTAGTATGAGAGGTGCCCGCTACGAGCAGTACTTC. Its protein product is CASSMRGARYEQYF.

The chain joins TRBV2 to TRBJ2-1, with D maybe TRBD1 (5 bases). This CDR3 comprises 15 residues. Trimming pared 5 bases from V and 7 bases from J, leaving 18 bases between. Germline CDR1 and CDR2: SNHLY and FYNNEI. The CDR3 DNA reads TGTGCCAGCAGTACCCAGGGTCCAGTCGGGAATGAGCAGTTCTTC. It specifies CASSTQGPVGNEQFF. Variable domain in full (rest from reference TRBV2 and TRBJ2-1): EPEVTQTPSHQVTQMGQEVILRCVPISNHLYFYWYRQILGQKVEFLVSFYNNEISEKSEIFDDQFSVERPDGSNFTLKIRSTKLEDSAMYFCASSTQGPVGNEQFFGPGTRLTVL.

V and J are TRBV27 and TRBJ1-5; 8 nucleotides align to TRBD1. The CDR3 is made up of 16 amino acids. Looked up from germline, CDR1 is MNHEY and CDR2 is SMNVEV (reference sequence). After removal of 5 bases from V and 5 bases from J, the junction contained 11 bases not matched to a gene. The CDR3 sequence: CASSPLGQGVHQPQHF. Here the CDR3 DNA reads TGTGCCAGCAGTCCTCTAGGACAGGGAGTGCATCAGCCCCAGCATTTT.

The CDR3 bases are TGTGCCAGCAAGCTAGCGGGACCGTACAATGAGCAGTTCTTC. Amino acid sequence: CASKLAGPYNEQFF. J is TRBJ2-1 and V is TRBV11-2; 9 bases are shared with TRBD2. This CDR3 is 14 amino acids long. J gave up 4 bases and V 7 bases, and 5 bases lay outside the gene matches. Germline-derived CDR1 and CDR2 are SGHAT and FQNNGV.

The CDR3, as DNA: TGTGCCACTTACACAGGGGGCGAAATCGGGGAGCTGTTTTTT. Residues: CATYTGGEIGELFF. This sequence joins TRBV28 and TRBJ2-2; 9 bases line up with TRBD1. This CDR3 spans 14 amino acids. The germline V gene has CDR1 MDHEN and CDR2 SYDVKM. The V gene end was trimmed by 10 bases and the J gene end by 7 bases; junction bases not matched to a gene: 10.

The rearrangement uses TRBV19 and TRBJ2-3; the D is unclear. CDR1 is LNHDA and CDR2 is SQIVND in the germline V gene (reference sequence). The CDR3 loop spans 13 amino acids. V lost 5 bases, J lost 0 bases, and 6 bases lay in between. The CDR3 loop is CASSGSSTDTQYF. CDR3 coding DNA: TGTGCCAGTAGTGGCTCTAGCACAGATACGCAGTATTTT.

The V call is TRBV6-6, the J call TRBJ1-5; no clear D gene. CDR3 length: 13 amino acids. Trimming cost V 4 bases and J 9 bases, with 13 bases left between them. The germline CDR1 and CDR2 sequences are MNHNY and SVGAGI (reference sequence). Here the CDR3 reads CASSLTPPRPQHF. The CDR3 DNA reads as TGTGCCAGCAGTTTGACACCTCCACGGCCCCAGCATTTT.

The table lists this clone with a count of one. The rearrangement joins TRBV5-4 to TRBJ2-5; no clear D gene. CDR1 is SGHNT and CDR2 is YYREEE in the germline V gene (reference sequence). V lost 1 base, J lost 4 bases, and 8 bases lay in between. The CDR3 totals 13 residues. The CDR3 DNA reads TGTGCCAGCAGCTTGCCGTCGGTAGAGACCCAGTACTTC. It translates to CASSLPSVETQYF.

V gene TRBV28 combines with J gene TRBJ1-3; D remains unclear. Germline loops: CDR1 MDHEN, CDR2 SYDVKM. Trimming pared 3 bases from V and 1 base from J, leaving 4 bases between. This CDR3 is built from 13 residues. CDR3 sequence: CASSFGSGNTIYF. The CDR3 coding sequence is TGTGCCAGCAGTTTCGGGTCTGGAAACACCATATATTTT.

This clone was found a few times. The chain combines TRBV5-1 with TRBJ2-1, with D possibly TRBD1 on 6 matching bases. CDR3 size: 14 residues. Germline V CDR1 and CDR2: SGHRS, YFSETQ. Between the trimmed V and J ends, which lost 2 bases and 8 bases, there was a span of 14 bases. CDR3 region: CASSFRDISHEQFF. In DNA form, the CDR3 reads TGCGCCAGCAGCTTCCGGGACATCTCCCATGAGCAGTTCTTC.

J is TRBJ2-7 and V is TRBV6-1; unclear D gene. Germline V gene data show CDR1 as MNHNS and CDR2 as SASEGT. The CDR3 spans 12 residues. V was trimmed by 3 bases and J by 2 bases, leaving 5 bases between them. The CDR3 loop reads CASSEYTYEQYF. The CDR3 DNA reads TGTGCCAGCAGTGAGTACACCTACGAGCAGTACTTC.

The CDR3 is CASTPERFERSTDTQYF. Written as DNA, the CDR3 is TGCGCCAGCACCCCAGAACGGTTTGAGCGGTCCACAGATACGCAGTATTTT. The chain links TRBV5-1 to TRBJ2-3; D possibly corresponds to TRBD2 (5 bases). In germline, CDR1 is SGHRS, CDR2 YFSETQ. The V end lost 6 bases, the J end lost 2 bases, and 22 bases lay between the germline ends. The CDR3 is made up of 17 amino acids.

The V gene is TRBV2, the J gene TRBJ2-5; a weak D match, TRBD1 (5 bases). The V end was cut by 8 bases, the J end by 6 bases, with 16 bases between. CDR1 is SNHLY, CDR2 FYNNEI, per germline. This CDR3 comprises 13 residues. CDR3: CASSLEGEKTQYF. DNA of the CDR3: TGTGCCAGCTCCTTGGAAGGGGAAAAGACCCAGTACTTC. The full variable domain, with the rest looked up from reference TRBV2 and TRBJ2-5, is EPEVTQTPSHQVTQMGQEVILRCVPISNHLYFYWYRQILGQKVEFLVSFYNNEISEKSEIFDDQFSVERPDGSNFTLKIRSTKLEDSAMYFCASSLEGEKTQYFGPGTRLLVL.

The rearrangement joins TRBV5-8 to TRBJ1-1; a possible D gene is TRBD1 (5 bases). The CDR3 consists of 16 residues. The germline V and J ends were trimmed by 6 bases and 5 bases, with 23 bases remaining between them. From germline, CDR1 is SGHTS and CDR2 YDEGEE. Here the CDR3 reads CASTAWGRDAGTEAFF. The CDR3 bases are TGTGCCAGCACCGCCTGGGGGAGGGATGCGGGTACTGAAGCTTTCTTT.

CDR3 DNA: TGTGCCAGCAGCGTAGGCCCGGGAGCGGTAGATACGCAGTATTTT. Its protein is CASSVGPGAVDTQYF. The chain couples TRBV9 to TRBJ2-3; possible D gene TRBD2, 6 bases. The CDR3 is 15 residues long. Germline loops: CDR1 SGDLS, CDR2 YYNGEE. The germline V and J ends were trimmed by 0 bases and 5 bases, with 13 bases remaining between them. The variable domain in full, completed from reference TRBV9 and TRBJ2-3, reads DSGVTQTPKHLITATGQRVTLRCSPRSGDLSVYWYQQSLDQGLQFLIQYYNGEERAKGNILERFSAQQFPDLHSELNLSSLELGDSALYFCASSVGPGAVDTQYFGPGTRLTVL.

The chain joins TRBV28 to TRBJ2-7, with a weak D call TRBD1 (5 bases). The V and J ends lost 4 bases and 4 bases respectively, with 8 bases between them. The CDR3 covers 12 residues. Germline V gene data show CDR1 as MDHEN and CDR2 as SYDVKM. DNA of the CDR3: TGTGCCAGCAGTTCAAGGGGTTACGAGCAGTACTTC. It encodes CASSSRGYEQYF.

V usage is TRBV2 and J usage is TRBJ1-1; D is perhaps TRBD1 (6 bases). Trimming cost V 4 bases and J 7 bases, with 16 bases left between them. Germline loops: CDR1 SNHLY, CDR2 FYNNEI. CDR3 length: 14 residues. CDR3 sequence (DNA): TGTGCCAGCAGTGCGAACGGACAGATTGATGAAGCTTTCTTT. Translating it yields CASSANGQIDEAFF.

The chain has TRBV28 and TRBJ2-1, with D maybe TRBD2 (6 bases). CDR3 length: 18 amino acids. The germline gives CDR1 MDHEN, CDR2 SYDVKM. Trimming cost V 5 bases and J 2 bases, with 22 bases left between them. CDR3 nucleotides: TGTGCCAGCAGTCCCGACTCACTAGCAAAAGCGCCCTACAATGAGCAGTTCTTC. It yields the protein CASSPDSLAKAPYNEQFF.

The rearrangement links TRBV4-1 to TRBJ2-2; D perhaps matches TRBD2 (6 bases). The V and J ends lost 4 bases and 0 bases respectively, with 18 bases between them. CDR3 size: 18 residues. Germline V gene lookup returns CDR1 MGHRA and CDR2 YSYEKL. The CDR3 region is CASSPEVLAATNTGELFF. CDR3 coding DNA: TGCGCCAGCAGCCCGGAAGTACTAGCAGCTACGAACACCGGGGAGCTGTTTTTT.

This chain uses TRBV5-1 with TRBJ2-3; D call uncertain. V shed 5 bases and J shed 5 bases, with 18 bases lying between them. The germline V gene encodes CDR1 SGHRS and CDR2 YFSETQ. The CDR3 spans 15 residues. The CDR3 DNA reads as TGCGCCAGCAGGCCTCCAGGAAGTTCAGGAGATACGCAGTATTTT. Its protein product is CASRPPGSSGDTQYF.

This clone occurred a few times. The CDR3 is CSAEQVSNYGYTF. CDR3 DNA sequence: TGCAGCGCCGAGCAGGTATCCAACTATGGCTACACCTTC. The rearrangement links TRBV29-1 to TRBJ1-2, with D unresolved. The CDR3 is 13 residues long. The V gene lost 7 bases and the J gene lost 2 bases, with 14 bases spanning the gap. CDR1 and CDR2 from the germline V gene are SQVTM and ANQGSEA.